This T cell receptor beta chain was profiled in a study of T cell responses to AZD1222 COVID-19 vaccine. This table comes from immunoSEQ multiplex PCR, and its TCRdb copy is limited to in-frame clones, with some not included. Among about 140,000 clones, 80% to 90% were seen once, and the ten largest hold just over 5.5%. There are 15 residues in the CDR3. Germline V lookup: CDR1 ENHRY, CDR2 SYGVKD. Germline trimming cut 4 bases from V and 15 bases from J; bases unmatched to any gene: 12. Specimen: peripheral blood, collected on day 0 of AZD1222 vaccination. The sequence came from an adult in good health. The chain is built from TRBV10-3 and TRBJ2-1, with 13 bases fitting TRBD2. CDR3 coding DNA: TGTGCCATCAGTGCAGATGGGACTAGCGGGACAAATCGGTTCTTC. Translating gives CAISADGTSGTNRFF.